This entry features one T cell receptor (beta chain) sequence. Its target is not known. The entry originates in a study of cytomegalovirus exposure and HLA in healthy donors. Study findings and constraints: Later on, a genetic analysis was performed. It linked a missense variant in DCLRE1C with V- and J-gene trimming of TCR beta.

PCR used 60 Vbeta primers and 13 Jbeta primers. Libraries were prepared by immunoSEQ multiplex PCR; TCRdb keeps only in-frame clonotypes and omits some of them. The top ten hold about 1.4% of the sample, which has around 170,000 clones, about 72% seen once. Germline CDR1 is SGDLS and CDR2 is YYNGEE. This CDR3 comprises 15 residues. Trimming took 4 bases from V and 3 from J, leaving 13 bases between them. Source material: PBMCs. The receptor's source is a girl aged 10 to 17 in good health and CMV-seronegative. This chain joins TRBV9 and TRBJ1-4; D uncertain. The DNA of the CDR3 is TGTGCCAGCAGCCCTTACCAGGCAGCTAATGAAAAACTGTTTTTT. Amino acid sequence: CASSPYQAANEKLFF.